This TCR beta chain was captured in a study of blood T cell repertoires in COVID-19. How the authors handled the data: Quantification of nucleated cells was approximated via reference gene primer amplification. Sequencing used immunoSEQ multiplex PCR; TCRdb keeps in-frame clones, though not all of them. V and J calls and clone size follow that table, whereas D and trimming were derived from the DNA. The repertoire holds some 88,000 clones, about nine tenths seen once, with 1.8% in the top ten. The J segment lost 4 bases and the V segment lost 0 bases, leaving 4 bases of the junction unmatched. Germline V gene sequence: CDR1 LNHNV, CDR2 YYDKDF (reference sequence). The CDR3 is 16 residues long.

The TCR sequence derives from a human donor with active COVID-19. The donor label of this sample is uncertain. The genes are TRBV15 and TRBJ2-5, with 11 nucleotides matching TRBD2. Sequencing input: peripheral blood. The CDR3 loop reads CATSRELAGVGETQYF. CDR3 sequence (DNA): TGTGCCACCAGCAGAGAACTAGCGGGGGTAGGAGAGACCCAGTACTTC.